The 18 T cell receptor beta chains below were found in one sample sequenced in a study of T cell repertoires in cytomegalovirus infection. TCRdb called the reads again in MiXCR, with one record for every CDR3 protein. This table holds 150,000 to 200,000 distinct CDR3 sequences, roughly 30% found once. The sequenced material came from PBMCs. The source is a human donor in good health (CMV status not recorded). Some clones in this sample may be carry-over from other donors' samples.

This clonotype has a handful of counts. This chain links TRBV12-5 with TRBJ1-6, with 10 nucleotides matching TRBD1. CDR1 and CDR2 from the germline V gene are LGHNT and FRNRAP. The CDR3 length is 15 residues. The ends lost 4 bases at V and 8 bases at J; junction bases unmatched: 5. The CDR3 nucleotides read TGTGCTAGTGGTTCTTCCGGGACAGGGGATTCACCCCTCCACTTT. Translating gives CASGSSGTGDSPLHF.

At least ten counts were recorded for this clonotype. This chain links TRBV5-1 with TRBJ1-1; the D gene is possibly TRBD1 (5 bases). The CDR3 loop spans 15 amino acids. Germline values: CDR1 SGHRS, CDR2 YFSETQ. V gave up 0 bases and J gave up 1 base, with 10 bases separating them. The CDR3 loop reads CASSLAPGENTEAFF. The CDR3 DNA reads TGCGCCAGCAGCTTGGCACCGGGGGAGAACACTGAAGCTTTCTTT.

A word on this clonotype: This may arise from a read error, as a much more abundant clone is one base away. The chain joins TRBV5-4 to TRBJ1-1; a weak D match, TRBD1 (6 bases). CDR1 and CDR2 from the germline V gene are SGHNT and YYREEE (reference sequence). The CDR3 consists of 13 residues. The CDR3 here is CASTHRAGTEALF. CDR3 DNA: TGTGCCAGCACCCACAGGGCTGGCACTGAAGCTCTCTTT. Together with reference TRBV5-4 and TRBJ1-1, the CDR3 gives the full variable domain: ETGVTQSPTHLIKTRGQQVTLRCSSQSGHNTVSWYQQALGQGPQFIFQYYREEENGRGNFPPRFSGLQFPNYSSELNVNALELDDSALYLCASTHRAGTEALFGQGTRLTVV.

In this sample, this clonotype turned up many times. The chain links TRBV15 to TRBJ2-3; TRBD2 is a possible D gene (7 bases). Germline assignment: CDR1 LNHNV and CDR2 YYDKDF (reference sequence). The CDR3 loop spans 17 amino acids. Deletions cut 5 bases from V and 4 bases from J, with 22 bases between. CDR3 loop: CATSANLGGGRADTQYF. The DNA for the CDR3 is TGTGCCACCAGCGCCAATCTTGGGGGGGGGCGCGCAGATACGCAGTATTTT.

The chain has TRBV29-1 and TRBJ2-7, with D unresolved. The CDR3 covers 12 residues. The V and J ends lost 5 bases and 3 bases respectively, with 11 bases between them. Germline assignment: CDR1 SQVTM and CDR2 ANQGSEA. CDR3 sequence: CSVSSDLYEQYF. CDR3 in DNA: TGCAGCGTTTCCTCGGACCTCTACGAGCAGTACTTC.

The rearrangement uses TRBV6-1 and TRBJ2-7; 8 bases map to TRBD1. This CDR3 spans 12 amino acids. Trimming removed 10 bases from V and 2 bases from J; junction bases left unmatched: 4. The germline gives CDR1 MNHNS, CDR2 SASEGT. CDR3 coding DNA: TGTGCCACCGAGGACAGGGCCTACGAGCAGTACTTC. The encoded protein is CATEDRAYEQYF.

A few counts support this clonotype. The chain links TRBV20-1 to TRBJ1-2, with 7 bases fitting TRBD1. Germline CDR1 DFQATT, CDR2 SNEGSKA (reference sequence). Trimming removed 2 bases from V and 6 bases from J; junction bases left unmatched: 6. CDR3 length equals 13 residues. In DNA form, the CDR3 reads TGCAGTGCTAGAATCTGGGGGACAGATGGCTACACCTTC. It specifies CSARIWGTDGYTF.

This sequence joins TRBV20-1 and TRBJ1-6, with a tentative D call TRBD1 (5 bases). V shed 3 bases and J shed 7 bases, with 16 bases lying between them. Germline V gene data show CDR1 as DFQATT and CDR2 as SNEGSKA (reference sequence). The CDR3 consists of 15 residues. The CDR3 reads CSASSDGRGNSPLHF. The CDR3 DNA is TGCAGTGCTAGTTCTGATGGACGGGGGAATTCACCCCTCCACTTT.

Concerning this clonotype: Mismatch with germline at one junction end may stem from a read error. J is TRBJ1-1 and V is TRBV14; a weak D match, TRBD1 (5 bases). The length of the CDR3 is 13 residues. CDR1 is SGHDN, CDR2 FVKESK, per germline. CDR3: CASSQALEGDKIF. In DNA form, the CDR3 reads TGTGCCAGCAGCCAAGCCCTCGAAGGGGATAAGATTTTT. Based on the CDR3 plus reference TRBV14 and TRBJ1-1, the full variable domain is EAGVTQFPSHSVIEKGQTVTLRCDPISGHDNLYWYRRVMGKEIKFLLHFVKESKQDESGMPNNRFLAERTGGTYSTLKVQPAELEDSGVYFCASSQALEGDKIFGQGTRLTVV.

This clonotype has only a few counts. V is TRBV7-9 and J is TRBJ1-1; TRBD1 agrees at 7 bases. V gave up 9 bases and J gave up 4 bases; unmatched junction bases: 5. Germline loops: CDR1 SEHNR, CDR2 FQNEAQ (reference sequence). The CDR3 runs 12 residues. The DNA for the CDR3 is TGTGCCAGTTCTAACAGGGGCACTGAAGCTTTCTTT. Protein sequence: CASSNRGTEAFF.

This clonotype was recorded at least ten times. Compared with germline, one end of the junction differs, possibly owing to a read error. The chain recombines TRBV7-7 with TRBJ2-1; D call uncertain. The CDR3 covers 13 residues. Germline V gene sequence: CDR1 SSHAT, CDR2 FNYEAQ (reference sequence). The chain's CDR3 is CASSPSPTNEQFF. The CDR3 DNA is TGTGCTAGCAGCCCCTCACCAACCAATGAGCAGTTCTTC.

In this sample, this clonotype turned up a few times. The chain carries TRBV10-3 and TRBJ1-2; D not resolved. This CDR3 contains 14 residues. The germline CDR1 and CDR2 sequences are ENHRY and SYGVKD. The V gene lost 2 bases and the J gene lost 4 bases, with 11 bases spanning the gap. This CDR3 is CAISEGTRSYGYTF. The CDR3 DNA reads TGTGCCATCAGTGAGGGAACGAGAAGCTATGGCTACACCTTC.

Here the CDR3 reads CASRSYREAFF. The CDR3 DNA reads as TGTGCCAGCAGGTCATACAGAGAAGCTTTCTTT. The rearrangement uses TRBV2 and TRBJ1-1; D uncertain. The CDR3 length is 11 residues. Trimming cost V 6 bases and J 8 bases, with 10 bases left between them. Per germline, CDR1 SNHLY and CDR2 FYNNEI.

Only a few counts were recorded for this clonotype. This chain links TRBV25-1 with TRBJ1-2, with 8 bases that match TRBD1. J gave up 2 bases and V 2 bases, and 4 bases lay outside the gene matches. Looked up from germline, CDR1 is MGHDK and CDR2 is SYGVNS. CDR3 length: 15 residues. The DNA of the CDR3 is TGTGCCAGCAGTGAAGGGGCAGGGGGCAACTATGGCTACACCTTC. The encoded protein is CASSEGAGGNYGYTF.

This clonotype was seen many times. V usage is TRBV6-1 and J usage is TRBJ2-1; 9 bases match TRBD2. Germline V gene data show CDR1 as MNHNS and CDR2 as SASEGT. V lost 6 bases to trimming and J lost 7 bases; unmatched junction nucleotides: 10. CDR3 size: 15 residues. The CDR3 nucleotides read TGTGCCAGCAGGCTTAGCGGGGGAGGTCCGAATGAGCAGTTCTTC. Residues: CASRLSGGGPNEQFF.

This clonotype appeared once. The chain carries TRBV30 and TRBJ1-2, with D possibly TRBD1 on 5 matching bases. Trimming took 3 bases from V and 5 from J, leaving 16 bases between them. The CDR3 totals 14 residues. Germline loops: CDR1 GTSNPN, CDR2 SVGIG (reference sequence). CDR3 nucleotides: TGTGCCTGGAGCGCCCATACAGGAGGTTATGGCTACACCTTC. This translates into CAWSAHTGGYGYTF.

This clonotype was detected only a few times. The J gene is TRBJ2-1, the V gene TRBV11-2, with TRBD2 identical over 12 bases. CDR1 and CDR2 (germline): SGHAT, FQNNGV. The CDR3 totals 14 residues. Germline trimming cut 6 bases from V and 4 bases from J; bases unmatched to any gene: 1. This CDR3 is CASRLAGGYNEQFF. CDR3 DNA: TGTGCCAGCAGACTAGCGGGGGGTTACAATGAGCAGTTCTTC.

This clonotype was counted only a few times. The chain links TRBV11-2 to TRBJ2-4, with 7 bases lining up with TRBD2. J lost 7 bases, V lost 5 bases, and 8 bases had no gene match. The germline V gene encodes CDR1 SGHAT and CDR2 FQNNGV. The CDR3 totals 14 residues. CDR3 loop: CASSRAGASNIQYF. The CDR3 DNA sequence: TGTGCCAGCAGCAGGGCGGGAGCTTCGAACATTCAGTACTTC.